A single TCR beta chain is shown here with its context. These data originate in a study of cytomegalovirus exposure and HLA in healthy donors. The V gene's germline CDR1 is SGHAT and CDR2 FQNNGV. V lost 4 bases, J lost 3 bases, and 9 bases lay in between. This CDR3 spans 13 amino acids. The PCR had 60 Vbeta and 13 Jbeta primers. This table comes from immunoSEQ multiplex PCR, and its TCRdb copy is limited to in-frame clones, with some not included. This table lists about 160,000 clones. The clonotype was recovered from an older woman in good health and CMV-seronegative. The chain uses TRBV11-2 and TRBJ1-2; D gene uncertain. Sequenced: PBMCs. CDR3 loop: CASSSRSHYGYTF. The CDR3, as DNA: TGTGCCAGCAGCTCGCGGTCCCACTATGGCTACACCTTC.